The clone carrying this T cell receptor (beta chain) has only one observation. The entry originates in a study of blood T cell repertoires in COVID-19. Original analysis: The assay estimated nucleated cells by amplifying reference gene primers. Produced via immunoSEQ multiplex PCR; TCRdb's table is partial and in-frame only. The V and J calls and the clone size are those of that table, but D and trimming were determined from the DNA. The table includes about 100,000 clones, around 88% detected once. The V end lost 4 bases, the J end lost 0 bases, and 12 bases lay between the germline ends. The germline V gene has CDR1 KGHDR and CDR2 SFDVKD. This CDR3 has 17 amino acids.

The TCR sequence derives from a human donor in a cohort sampled during active COVID-19. The chain uses TRBV24-1 and TRBJ2-6, with no clear D. Sequenced material: peripheral blood. The chain's CDR3 is CATSDPLDGSGANVLTF. Written as DNA, the CDR3 is TGTGCCACCAGTGACCCCCTAGACGGCTCTGGGGCCAACGTCCTGACTTTC.